The clone carrying this T cell receptor (beta chain) has at least ten counts. What it binds is unknown. The CDR3 consists of 16 residues. CDR1 is SEHNR, CDR2 FQNEAQ, per germline (reference sequence). V dropped 5 bases and J dropped 1 base, with 15 bases sitting between them. The sample originates from a study of glioma-infiltrating T cells. Overall study results and limits: Non-neoplastic patients had below-expected tissue-blood divergence, while all gliomas exceeded expectation. Very few CDR3 sequences were shared between tissue and blood.

Using RNA template, CDR3s of TCR alpha and beta were amplified with iRepertoire arm-PCR. Tissue mRNA or PBMC total RNA, roughly 95-400 ng, went into one-step reverse transcription and amplification. Each CDR3 protein gets one entry after TCRdb re-called the multiplex PCR reads with MiXCR. The table shows around 99,000 distinct CDR3 sequences, with about 25% occurring only once. Sample: glioma tissue, nonneoplastic brain tissue, or PBMCs (not recorded which). This clonotype was sampled from a human donor with low-grade glioma or glioblastoma, undergoing nonglioma brain surgery, or in good health (not recorded which). V usage is TRBV7-9 and J usage is TRBJ2-1, with D tentatively TRBD1 (6 bases). CDR3 residues: CASSLLVTGSYNEQFF. In nucleotides, the CDR3 is TGTGCCAGCAGCCTTCTAGTTACAGGGTCCTACAATGAGCAGTTCTTC.